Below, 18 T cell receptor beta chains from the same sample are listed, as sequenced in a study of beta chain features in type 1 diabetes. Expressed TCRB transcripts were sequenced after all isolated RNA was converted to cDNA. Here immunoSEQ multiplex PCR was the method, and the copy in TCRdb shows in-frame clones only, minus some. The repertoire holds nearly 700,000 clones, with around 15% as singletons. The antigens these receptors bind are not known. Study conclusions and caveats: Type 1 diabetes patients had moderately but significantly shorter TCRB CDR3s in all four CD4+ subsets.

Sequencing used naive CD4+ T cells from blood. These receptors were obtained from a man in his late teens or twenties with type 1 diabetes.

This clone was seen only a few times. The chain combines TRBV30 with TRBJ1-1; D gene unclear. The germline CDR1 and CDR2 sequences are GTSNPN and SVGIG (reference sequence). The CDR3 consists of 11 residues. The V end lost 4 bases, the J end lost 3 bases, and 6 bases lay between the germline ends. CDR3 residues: CAWNPDTEAFF. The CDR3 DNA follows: TGTGCCTGGAACCCGGACACTGAAGCTTTCTTT.

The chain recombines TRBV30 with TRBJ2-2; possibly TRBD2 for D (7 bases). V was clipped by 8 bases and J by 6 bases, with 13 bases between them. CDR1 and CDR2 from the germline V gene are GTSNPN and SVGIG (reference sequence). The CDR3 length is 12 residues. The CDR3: CARGAPAGELFF. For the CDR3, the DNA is TGTGCCCGGGGGGCGCCGGCCGGGGAGCTGTTTTTT. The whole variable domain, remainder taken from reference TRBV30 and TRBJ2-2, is SQTIHQWPATLVQPVGSPLSLECTVEGTSNPNLYWYRQAAGRGLQLLFYSVGIGQISSEVPQNLSASRPQDRQFILSSKKLLLSDSGFYLCARGAPAGELFFGEGSRLTVL.

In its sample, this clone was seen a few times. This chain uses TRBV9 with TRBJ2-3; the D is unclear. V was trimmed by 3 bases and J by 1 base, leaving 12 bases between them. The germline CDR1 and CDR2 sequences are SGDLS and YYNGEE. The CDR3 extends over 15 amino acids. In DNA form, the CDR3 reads TGTGCCAGCAGCGCCAACCCCAGAGGCACAGATACGCAGTATTTT. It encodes CASSANPRGTDTQYF.

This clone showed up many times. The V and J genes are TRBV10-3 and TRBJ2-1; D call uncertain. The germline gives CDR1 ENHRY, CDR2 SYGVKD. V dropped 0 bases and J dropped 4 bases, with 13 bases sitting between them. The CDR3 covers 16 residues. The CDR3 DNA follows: TGTGCCATCAGTGAGTCCCCAAGGGAATCATACAATGAGCAGTTCTTC. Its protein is CAISESPRESYNEQFF.

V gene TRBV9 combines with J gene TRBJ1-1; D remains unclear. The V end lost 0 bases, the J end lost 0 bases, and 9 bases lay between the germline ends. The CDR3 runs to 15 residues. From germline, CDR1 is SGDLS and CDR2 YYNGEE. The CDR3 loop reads CASSVVSRVNTEAFF. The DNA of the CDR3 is TGTGCCAGCAGCGTAGTGAGCAGAGTGAACACTGAAGCTTTCTTT.

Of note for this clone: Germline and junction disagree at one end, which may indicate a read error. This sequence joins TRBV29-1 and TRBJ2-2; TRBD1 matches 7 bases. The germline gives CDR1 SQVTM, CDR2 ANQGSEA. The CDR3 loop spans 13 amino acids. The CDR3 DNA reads TGCAGCGTTCAAGACAGGGCGGCCGGGGAGCTGTTTTTT. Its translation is CSVQDRAAGELFF.

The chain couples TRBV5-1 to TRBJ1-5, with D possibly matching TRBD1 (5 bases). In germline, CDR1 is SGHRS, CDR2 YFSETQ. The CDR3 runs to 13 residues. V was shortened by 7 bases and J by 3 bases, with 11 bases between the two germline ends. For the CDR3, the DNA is TGCGCCAGCCCTGACAGTTTCAATCAGCCCCAGCATTTT. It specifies CASPDSFNQPQHF.

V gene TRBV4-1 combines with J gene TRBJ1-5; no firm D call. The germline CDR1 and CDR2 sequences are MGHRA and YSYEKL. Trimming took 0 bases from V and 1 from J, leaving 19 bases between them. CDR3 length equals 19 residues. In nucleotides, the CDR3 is TGCGCCAGCAGCCAAGATACTCTTGCCGCCCTGGGGAGCAATCAGCCCCAGCATTTT. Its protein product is CASSQDTLAALGSNQPQHF.

CDR3 region: CASSSYRGPGGYEQYF. The CDR3 DNA is TGTGCCAGCAGCAGTTATCGGGGGCCTGGTGGCTACGAGCAGTACTTC. The V call is TRBV7-9, the J call TRBJ2-7; TRBD1 or TRBD2 may be the D gene (6 bases each). The CDR3 covers 16 residues. CDR1 and CDR2 from the germline V gene are SEHNR and FQNEAQ (reference sequence). Between the trimmed V and J ends, which lost 5 bases and 3 bases, there was a span of 20 bases. The entire variable domain, with the rest obtained from reference TRBV7-9 and TRBJ2-7, is as follows: DTGVSQNPRHKITKRGQNVTFRCDPISEHNRLYWYRQTLGQGPEFLTYFQNEAQLEKSRLLSDRFSAERPKGSFSTLEIQRTEQGDSAMYLCASSSYRGPGGYEQYFGPGTRLTVT.

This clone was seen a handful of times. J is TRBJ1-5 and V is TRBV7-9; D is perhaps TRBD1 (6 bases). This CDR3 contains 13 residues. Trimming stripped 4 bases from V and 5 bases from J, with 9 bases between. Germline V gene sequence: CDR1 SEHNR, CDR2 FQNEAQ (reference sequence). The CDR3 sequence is CASSYNRDQPQHF. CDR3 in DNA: TGTGCCAGCAGCTACAACAGGGATCAGCCCCAGCATTTT.

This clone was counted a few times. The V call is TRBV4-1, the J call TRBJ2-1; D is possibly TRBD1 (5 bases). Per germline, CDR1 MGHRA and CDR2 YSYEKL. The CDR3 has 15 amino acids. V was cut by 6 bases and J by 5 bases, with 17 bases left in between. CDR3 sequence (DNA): TGCGCCAGCAGACCGCAGGGAAAACGAGACAATGAGCAGTTCTTC. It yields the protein CASRPQGKRDNEQFF.

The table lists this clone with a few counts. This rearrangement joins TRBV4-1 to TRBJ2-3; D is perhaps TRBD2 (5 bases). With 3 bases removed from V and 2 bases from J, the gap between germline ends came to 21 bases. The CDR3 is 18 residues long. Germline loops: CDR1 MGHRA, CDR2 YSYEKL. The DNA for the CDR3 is TGCGCCAGCAGCCAGCCCCCGGGAAGCACCTCGATCACAGATACGCAGTATTTT. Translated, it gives CASSQPPGSTSITDTQYF.

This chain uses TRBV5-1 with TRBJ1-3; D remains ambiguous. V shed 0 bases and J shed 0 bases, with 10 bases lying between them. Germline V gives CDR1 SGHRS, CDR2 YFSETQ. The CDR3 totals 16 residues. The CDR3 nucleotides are TGCGCCAGCAGCTTGGGTGTAGATGCCTCTGGAAACACCATATATTTT. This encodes CASSLGVDASGNTIYF. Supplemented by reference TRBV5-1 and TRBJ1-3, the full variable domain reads KAGVTQTPRYLIKTRGQQVTLSCSPISGHRSVSWYQQTPGQGLQFLFEYFSETQRNKGNFPGRFSGRQFSNSRSEMNVSTLELGDSALYLCASSLGVDASGNTIYFGEGSWLTVV.

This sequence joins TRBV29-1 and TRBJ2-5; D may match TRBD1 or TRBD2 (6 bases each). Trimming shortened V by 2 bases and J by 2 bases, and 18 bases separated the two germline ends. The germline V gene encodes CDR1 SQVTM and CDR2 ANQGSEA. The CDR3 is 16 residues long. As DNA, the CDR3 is TGCAGCGTTGAACTACTTAGGGGGGAAGTACAAGAGACCCAGTACTTC. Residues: CSVELLRGEVQETQYF.

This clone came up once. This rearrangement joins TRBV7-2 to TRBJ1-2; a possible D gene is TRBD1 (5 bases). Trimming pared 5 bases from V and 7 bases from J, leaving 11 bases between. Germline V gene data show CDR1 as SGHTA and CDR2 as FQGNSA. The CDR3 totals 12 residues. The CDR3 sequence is CASSRDGTGYTF. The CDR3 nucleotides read TGTGCCAGCAGCCGGGACGGAACTGGCTACACCTTC.

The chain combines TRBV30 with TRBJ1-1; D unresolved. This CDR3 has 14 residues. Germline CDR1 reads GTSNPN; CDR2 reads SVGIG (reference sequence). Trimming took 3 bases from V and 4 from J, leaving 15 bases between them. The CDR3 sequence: CAWSVGPSATEAFF. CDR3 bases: TGTGCCTGGAGCGTCGGCCCCTCCGCCACTGAAGCTTTCTTT.

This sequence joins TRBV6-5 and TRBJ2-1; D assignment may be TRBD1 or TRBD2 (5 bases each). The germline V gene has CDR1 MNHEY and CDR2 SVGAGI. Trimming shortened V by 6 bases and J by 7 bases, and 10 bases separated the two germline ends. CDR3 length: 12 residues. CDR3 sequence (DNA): TGTGCCAGCAGCAGGTGGGGGAATGAGCAGTTCTTC. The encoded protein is CASSRWGNEQFF.

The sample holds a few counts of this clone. The CDR3 spells CATSIGEETQYF. The CDR3 bases are TGTGCCACCAGCATTGGGGAAGAGACCCAGTACTTC. The chain couples TRBV15 to TRBJ2-5; no reliable D call. CDR3 size: 12 residues. The V end was cut by 4 bases, the J end by 3 bases, with 6 bases between. The germline V gene has CDR1 LNHNV and CDR2 YYDKDF (reference sequence). The variable domain in full, completed from reference TRBV15 and TRBJ2-5, reads DAMVIQNPRYQVTQFGKPVTLSCSQTLNHNVMYWYQQKSSQAPKLLFHYYDKDFNNEADTPDNFQSRRPNTSFCFLDIRSPGLGDTAMYLCATSIGEETQYFGPGTRLLVL.